The 12 T cell receptor beta chains below all came from one sample that was sequenced in a study of regulatory T cells in long-lasting Graves disease. The time point denotes: persistent/refractory GD, antithyroid drugs over 5 years with positive TRAb. Preparation of the TCR library used RNA extracted from PBMCs. The TCR beta library used iRepertoire HTBI primers with Arm-PCR amplification of CDR3. Via MiXCR, TCRdb re-called the multiplex PCR reads, giving one row per CDR3 protein. The sample includes 650,000 to 850,000 distinct CDR3 sequences, around 30% of them seen just once. The sequenced sample was peripheral blood mononuclear cells (PBMCs), obtained when the disease was refractory, from a patient treated with antithyroid drugs. Receptor source: a female donor with Graves disease.

This rearrangement joins TRBV27 to TRBJ1-1, with D possibly being TRBD1 (5 bases). The CDR3 loop spans 14 amino acids. V lost 6 bases to trimming and J lost 0 bases, with 11 bases between them. Germline CDR1 is MNHEY and CDR2 is SMNVEV (reference sequence). The CDR3 protein is CASRWDGMNTEAFF. The CDR3 DNA sequence: TGTGCCAGCAGATGGGACGGAATGAACACTGAAGCTTTCTTT.

This clonotype came up a few times. The rearrangement links TRBV13 to TRBJ2-6, with D tentatively TRBD1 (5 bases). The CDR3 runs 14 residues. Germline V CDR1 and CDR2: PRHDT, FYEKMQ (reference sequence). V was cut by 6 bases and J by 4 bases, with 10 bases left in between. The chain's CDR3 is CASSQGLGANVLTF. In DNA, the CDR3 is TGTGCCAGCAGTCAGGGTCTGGGGGCCAACGTCCTGACTTTC.

The chain employs TRBV30 and TRBJ2-3; possibly TRBD2 for D (5 bases). The CDR3 runs to 14 residues. V was trimmed by 1 base and J by 3 bases, leaving 11 bases between them. Germline CDR1 reads GTSNPN; CDR2 reads SVGIG (reference sequence). The CDR3 DNA is TGTGCCTGGAGTGGAGGGCTAGCAACAGATACGCAGTATTTT. Translating gives CAWSGGLATDTQYF. Full variable domain (rest looked up from reference TRBV30 and TRBJ2-3): SQTIHQWPATLVQPVGSPLSLECTVEGTSNPNLYWYRQAAGRGLQLLFYSVGIGQISSEVPQNLSASRPQDRQFILSSKKLLLSDSGFYLCAWSGGLATDTQYFGPGTRLTVL.

The chain links TRBV20-1 to TRBJ2-7; D is perhaps TRBD1 or TRBD2 (5 bases each). Germline V gives CDR1 DFQATT, CDR2 SNEGSKA (reference sequence). This CDR3 spans 13 amino acids. V was pared by 6 bases and J by 5 bases, with 17 bases between. The CDR3 spells CSAASPGTHEQYF. CDR3 DNA sequence: TGCAGTGCCGCCTCCCCAGGGACCCACGAGCAGTACTTC.

This clonotype appeared many times. The rearrangement links TRBV28 to TRBJ1-5, with D possibly matching TRBD1 (5 bases). This CDR3 has 16 residues. Trimming left V 7 bases short and J 0 bases short, with 16 bases between. Germline values: CDR1 MDHEN, CDR2 SYDVKM. CDR3 nucleotides: TGTGCCAGCAAATCAGGGAGGGCGGGTAGCAATCAGCCCCAGCATTTT. It is translated as CASKSGRAGSNQPQHF. Looking up the rest from reference TRBV28 and TRBJ1-5 gives the full variable domain: DVKVTQSSRYLVKRTGEKVFLECVQDMDHENMFWYRQDPGLGLRLIYFSYDVKMKEKGDIPEGYSVSREKKERFSLILESASTNQTSMYLCASKSGRAGSNQPQHFGDGTRLSIL.

This clonotype has just a few counts. The chain uses TRBV14 and TRBJ1-4; D not certain. Germline assignment: CDR1 SGHDN and CDR2 FVKESK. The CDR3 is 13 residues long. V lost 1 base and J lost 7, with 7 bases in between. The CDR3 bases are TGTGCCAGCAGCCAAGGGAGGTTTGAAAAACTGTTTTTT. The encoded protein is CASSQGRFEKLFF.

The chain joins TRBV18 to TRBJ1-4; TRBD1 matches at 9 bases. Trimming cost V 3 bases and J 7 bases; bases outside gene matches: 6. The CDR3 covers 15 residues. Per germline, CDR1 KGHSH and CDR2 LQKENI. CDR3 protein: CASSPGTGRGEKLFF. CDR3 bases: TGTGCCAGCTCACCTGGGACAGGGCGAGGTGAAAAACTGTTTTTT.

The chain employs TRBV6-5 and TRBJ2-2; no firm D call. The length of the CDR3 is 13 residues. Deletions cut 3 bases from V and 6 bases from J, with 8 bases between. Germline CDR1 reads MNHEY; CDR2 reads SVGAGI. CDR3 in amino acids: CASSYSRAGELFF. In DNA, the CDR3 is TGTGCCAGCAGTTATTCTAGGGCCGGGGAGCTGTTTTTT.

The table lists this clonotype with many counts. CDR3 coding DNA: TGTGCCAGCAGTGGCGACGGGGTTTATGGCTACACCTTC. Protein: CASSGDGVYGYTF. The chain links TRBV6-2 or TRBV6-3 to TRBJ1-2; D remains ambiguous. V was pared by 5 bases and J by 5 bases, with 12 bases between. Per the germline V gene, CDR1 is MNHEY and CDR2 is SVGEGT. The CDR3 extends over 13 amino acids.

This chain connects TRBV7-2 to TRBJ1-1; 9 bases map to TRBD1. The CDR3 extends over 15 amino acids. V dropped 5 bases and J dropped 4; count of bases not matched to a gene: 8. Per the germline V gene, CDR1 is SGHTA and CDR2 is FQGNSA. This chain's CDR3 is CASSPGQGKVTEAFF. For the CDR3, the DNA is TGTGCCAGCAGCCCCGGACAGGGGAAGGTCACTGAAGCTTTCTTT.

This clonotype was seen repeatedly, ten times or more. The CDR3: CASSLNDYGYTF. The DNA for the CDR3 is TGTGCCAGCAGTCTTAACGACTATGGCTACACCTTC. V and J are TRBV12-3 or TRBV12-4 and TRBJ1-2, with D uncertain. The CDR3 totals 12 residues. The V and J ends lost 5 bases and 3 bases respectively, with 7 bases between them.

V usage is TRBV10-3 and J usage is TRBJ2-1; 13 bases map to TRBD2. This CDR3 is built from 16 residues. Germline lookup yields CDR1 ENHRY and CDR2 SYGVKD. V shed 5 bases, J shed 5 bases, and the junction held 6 bases outside the gene matches. In DNA, the CDR3 is TGTGCCATCAGTAGGACTAGCGGGAGTGGTGACAATGAGCAGTTCTTC. Translation: CAISRTSGSGDNEQFF.